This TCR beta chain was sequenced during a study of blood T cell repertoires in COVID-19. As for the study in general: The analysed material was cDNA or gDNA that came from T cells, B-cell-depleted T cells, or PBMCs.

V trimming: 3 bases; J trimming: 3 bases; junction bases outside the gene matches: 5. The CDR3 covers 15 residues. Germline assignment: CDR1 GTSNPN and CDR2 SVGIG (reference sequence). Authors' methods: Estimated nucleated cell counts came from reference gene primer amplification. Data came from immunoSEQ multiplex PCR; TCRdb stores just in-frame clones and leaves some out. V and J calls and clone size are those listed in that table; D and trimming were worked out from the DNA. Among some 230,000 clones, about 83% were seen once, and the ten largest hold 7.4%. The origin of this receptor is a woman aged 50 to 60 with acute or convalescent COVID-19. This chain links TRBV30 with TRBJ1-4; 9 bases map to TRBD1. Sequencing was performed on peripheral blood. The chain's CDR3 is CAWSKRQGANEKLFF. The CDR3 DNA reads TGTGCCTGGAGCAAAAGACAGGGGGCTAATGAAAAACTGTTTTTT.